This entry describes one TCR beta chain. Germline V CDR1 and CDR2: SGHTA, FQGTGA. This CDR3 has 14 residues. Trimming took off 2 bases at V and 5 bases at J, with 10 bases between the two ends. The sample originates from a study of blood T cell repertoires in COVID-19. Here immunoSEQ multiplex PCR was the method, and the copy in TCRdb shows in-frame clones only, minus some. The sample contains approximately 250,000 clones, around nine tenths of which appear only once. The source of this sequence is a man aged 25 to 40 with active or convalescent COVID-19. The chain links TRBV7-3 to TRBJ2-1; D uncertain. The sequenced sample consisted of peripheral blood. The CDR3: CASSLAGRNNEQFF. The CDR3 DNA reads as TGTGCCAGCAGCTTAGCTGGCAGAAACAATGAGCAGTTCTTC.